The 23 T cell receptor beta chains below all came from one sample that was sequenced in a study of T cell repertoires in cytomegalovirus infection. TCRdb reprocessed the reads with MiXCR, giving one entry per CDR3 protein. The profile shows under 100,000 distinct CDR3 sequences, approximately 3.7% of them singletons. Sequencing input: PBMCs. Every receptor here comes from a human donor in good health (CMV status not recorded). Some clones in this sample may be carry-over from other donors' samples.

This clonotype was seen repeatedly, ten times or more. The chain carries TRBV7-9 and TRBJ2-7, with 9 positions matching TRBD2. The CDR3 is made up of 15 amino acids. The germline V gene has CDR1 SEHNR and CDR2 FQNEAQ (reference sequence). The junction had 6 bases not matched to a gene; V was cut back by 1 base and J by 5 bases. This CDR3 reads CASSLVLAGSHEQYF. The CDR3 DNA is TGTGCCAGCAGCTTAGTTCTAGCGGGGTCCCACGAGCAGTACTTC. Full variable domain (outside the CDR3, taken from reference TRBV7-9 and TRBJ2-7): DTGVSQNPRHKITKRGQNVTFRCDPISEHNRLYWYRQTLGQGPEFLTYFQNEAQLEKSRLLSDRFSAERPKGSFSTLEIQRTEQGDSAMYLCASSLVLAGSHEQYFGPGTRLTVT.

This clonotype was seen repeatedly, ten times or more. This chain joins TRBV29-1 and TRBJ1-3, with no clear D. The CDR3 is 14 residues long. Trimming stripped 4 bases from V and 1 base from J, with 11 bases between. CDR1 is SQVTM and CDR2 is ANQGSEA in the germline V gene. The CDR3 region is CSVARRESGNTIYF. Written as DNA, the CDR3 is TGCAGCGTTGCGCGGAGGGAGTCTGGAAACACCATATATTTT.

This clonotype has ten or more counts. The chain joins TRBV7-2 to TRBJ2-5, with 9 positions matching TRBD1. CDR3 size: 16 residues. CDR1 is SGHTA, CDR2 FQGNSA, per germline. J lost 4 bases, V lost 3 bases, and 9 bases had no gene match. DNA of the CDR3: TGTGCCAGCAGCTTTACTCCGGGACAGGGCTTAGAGACCCAGTACTTC. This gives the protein CASSFTPGQGLETQYF.

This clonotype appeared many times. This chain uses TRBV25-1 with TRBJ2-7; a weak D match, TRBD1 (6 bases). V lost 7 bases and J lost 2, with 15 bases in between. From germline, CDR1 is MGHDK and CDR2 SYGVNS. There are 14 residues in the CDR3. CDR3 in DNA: TGTGCCAGCATTACCAGGGGTTACCCCTACGAGCAGTACTTC. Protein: CASITRGYPYEQYF.

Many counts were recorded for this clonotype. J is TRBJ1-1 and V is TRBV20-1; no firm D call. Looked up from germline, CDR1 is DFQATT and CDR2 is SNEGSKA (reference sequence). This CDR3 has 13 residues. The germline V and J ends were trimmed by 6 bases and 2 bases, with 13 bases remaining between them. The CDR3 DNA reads TGCAGTGCCCGGGTCCAGGCAAACACTGAAGCTTTCTTT. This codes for CSARVQANTEAFF.

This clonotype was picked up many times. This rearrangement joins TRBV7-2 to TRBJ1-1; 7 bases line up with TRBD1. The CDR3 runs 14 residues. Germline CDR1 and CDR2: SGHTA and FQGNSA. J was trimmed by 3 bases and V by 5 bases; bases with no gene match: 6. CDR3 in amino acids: CASSGTGEDTEAFF. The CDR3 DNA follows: TGTGCCAGCAGCGGAACAGGGGAAGACACTGAAGCTTTCTTT.

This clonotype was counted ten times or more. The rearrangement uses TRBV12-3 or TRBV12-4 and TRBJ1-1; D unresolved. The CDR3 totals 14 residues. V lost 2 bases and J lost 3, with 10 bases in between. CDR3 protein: CASSLTGGDTEAFF. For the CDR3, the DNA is TGTGCCAGCAGTTTAACCGGTGGGGACACTGAAGCTTTCTTT.

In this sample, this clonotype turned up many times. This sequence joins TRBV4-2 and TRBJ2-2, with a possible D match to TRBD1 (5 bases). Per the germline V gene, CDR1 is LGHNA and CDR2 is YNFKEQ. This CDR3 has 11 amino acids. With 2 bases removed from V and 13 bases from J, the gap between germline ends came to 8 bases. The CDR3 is CASSQQGGLFF. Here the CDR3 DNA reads TGTGCCAGCAGCCAACAGGGTGGGCTGTTTTTT.

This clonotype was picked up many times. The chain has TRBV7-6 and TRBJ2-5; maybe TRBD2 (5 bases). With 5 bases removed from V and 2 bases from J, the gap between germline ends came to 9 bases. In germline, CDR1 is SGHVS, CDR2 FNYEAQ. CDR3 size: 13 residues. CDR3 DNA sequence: TGTGCCAGCAGCCCGAGAGGGCAAGAGACCCAGTACTTC. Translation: CASSPRGQETQYF.

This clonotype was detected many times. As DNA, the CDR3 is TGTGCCAGCACGGGGAGTGCTGAAGCTTTCTTT. Translating gives CASTGSAEAFF. The chain carries TRBV5-3 and TRBJ1-1; D gene ambiguous. TRBV5-3 is an ORF, and what it does is uncertain. There are 11 residues in the CDR3. Trimming left V 8 bases short and J 6 bases short, with 11 bases between.

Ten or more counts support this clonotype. CDR3 coding DNA: TGTGCCAGCAGTCGCTCAGGGGATTTAGGGGCCAACGTCCTGACTTTC. Its protein product is CASSRSGDLGANVLTF. The chain combines TRBV7-9 with TRBJ2-6; possibly TRBD1 for D (6 bases). The CDR3 length is 16 residues. Germline loops: CDR1 SEHNR, CDR2 FQNEAQ (reference sequence). The V end was cut by 6 bases, the J end by 4 bases, with 16 bases between.

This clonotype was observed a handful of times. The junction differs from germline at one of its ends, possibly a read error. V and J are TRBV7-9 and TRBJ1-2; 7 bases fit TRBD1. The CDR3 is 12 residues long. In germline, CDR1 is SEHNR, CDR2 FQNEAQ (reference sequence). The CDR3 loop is CASSLSGQWTFF. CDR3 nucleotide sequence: TGTGCCAGCAGCCTGTCGGGACAGTGGACCTTCTTC.

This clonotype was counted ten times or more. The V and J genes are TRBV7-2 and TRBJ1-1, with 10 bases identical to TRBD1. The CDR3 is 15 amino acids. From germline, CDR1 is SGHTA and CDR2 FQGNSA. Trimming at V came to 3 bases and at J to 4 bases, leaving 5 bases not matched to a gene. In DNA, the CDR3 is TGTGCCAGCAGCTTTGTCGGACAGGGGGGCACTGAAGCTTTCTTT. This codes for CASSFVGQGGTEAFF.

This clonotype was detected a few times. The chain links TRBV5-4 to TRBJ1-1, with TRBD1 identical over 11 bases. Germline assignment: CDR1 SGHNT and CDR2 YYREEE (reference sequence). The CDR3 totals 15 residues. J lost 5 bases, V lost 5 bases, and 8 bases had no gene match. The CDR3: CASSPSGTGGTEAFF. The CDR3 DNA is TGTGCCAGCAGTCCCTCCGGGACAGGGGGGACTGAAGCTTTCTTT.

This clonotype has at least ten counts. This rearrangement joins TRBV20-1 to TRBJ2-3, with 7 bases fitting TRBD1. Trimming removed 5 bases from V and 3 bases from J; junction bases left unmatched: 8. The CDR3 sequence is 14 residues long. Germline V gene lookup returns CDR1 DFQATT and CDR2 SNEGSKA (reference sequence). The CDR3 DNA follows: TGCAGTGCTCGGCAGGGGGATGGGACAGATACGCAGTATTTT. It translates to CSARQGDGTDTQYF.

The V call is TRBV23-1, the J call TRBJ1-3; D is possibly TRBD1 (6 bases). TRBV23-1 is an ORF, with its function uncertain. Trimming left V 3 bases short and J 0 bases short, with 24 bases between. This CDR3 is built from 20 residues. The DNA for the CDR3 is TGCGCCAGCAGTCAGGGGGGGCGAGGGGTCCGCATTCCCTCTGGAAACACCATATATTTT. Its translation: CASSQGGRGVRIPSGNTIYF.

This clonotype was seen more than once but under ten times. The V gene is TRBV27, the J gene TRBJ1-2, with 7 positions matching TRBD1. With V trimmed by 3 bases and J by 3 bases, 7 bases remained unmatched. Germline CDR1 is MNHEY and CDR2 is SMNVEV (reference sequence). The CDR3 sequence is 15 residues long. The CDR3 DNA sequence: TGTGCCAGCAGTTTGTCGACAGGGCGAGACTATGGCTACACCTTC. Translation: CASSLSTGRDYGYTF.

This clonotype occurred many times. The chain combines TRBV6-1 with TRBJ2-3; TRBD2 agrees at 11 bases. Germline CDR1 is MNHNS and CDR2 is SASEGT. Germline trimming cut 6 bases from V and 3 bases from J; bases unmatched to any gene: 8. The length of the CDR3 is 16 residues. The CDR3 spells CASRYSSGGRTDTQYF. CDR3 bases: TGTGCCAGCAGATATTCTAGCGGGGGGCGTACAGATACGCAGTATTTT.

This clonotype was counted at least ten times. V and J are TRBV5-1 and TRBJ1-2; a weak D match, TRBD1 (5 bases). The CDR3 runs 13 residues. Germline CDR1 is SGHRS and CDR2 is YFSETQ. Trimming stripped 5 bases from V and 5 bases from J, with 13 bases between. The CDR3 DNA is TGCGCCAGCAGACTAGAACAGGCATATGGCTACACCTTC. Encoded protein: CASRLEQAYGYTF.

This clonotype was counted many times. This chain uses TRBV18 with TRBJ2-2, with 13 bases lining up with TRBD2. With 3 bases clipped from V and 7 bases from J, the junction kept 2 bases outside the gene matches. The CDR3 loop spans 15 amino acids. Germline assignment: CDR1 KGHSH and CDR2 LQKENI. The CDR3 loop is CASSPGLAGIGELFF. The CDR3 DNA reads TGTGCCAGCTCACCGGGACTAGCGGGGATCGGGGAGCTGTTTTTT.

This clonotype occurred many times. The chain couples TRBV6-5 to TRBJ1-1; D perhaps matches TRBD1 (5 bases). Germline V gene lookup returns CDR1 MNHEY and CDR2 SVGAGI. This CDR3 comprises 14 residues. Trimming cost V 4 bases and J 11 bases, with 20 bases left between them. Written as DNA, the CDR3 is TGTGCCAGCAGTTTGAAGGGCCAGCTGCCAGGGGCTTTCTTT. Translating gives CASSLKGQLPGAFF.

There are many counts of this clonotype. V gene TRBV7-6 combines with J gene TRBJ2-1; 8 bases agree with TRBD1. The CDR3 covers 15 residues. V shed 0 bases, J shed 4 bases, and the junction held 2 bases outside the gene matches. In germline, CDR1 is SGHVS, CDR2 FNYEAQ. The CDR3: CASSLAGQVYNEQFF. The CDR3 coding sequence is TGTGCCAGCAGCTTAGCGGGACAGGTTTACAATGAGCAGTTCTTC.

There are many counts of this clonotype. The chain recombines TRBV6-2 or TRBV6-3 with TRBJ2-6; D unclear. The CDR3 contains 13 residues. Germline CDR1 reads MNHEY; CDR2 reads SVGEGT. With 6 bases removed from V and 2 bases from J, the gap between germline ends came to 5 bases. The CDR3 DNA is TGTGCCAGCAGCAAAACTGGGGCCAACGTCCTGACTTTC. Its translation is CASSKTGANVLTF.